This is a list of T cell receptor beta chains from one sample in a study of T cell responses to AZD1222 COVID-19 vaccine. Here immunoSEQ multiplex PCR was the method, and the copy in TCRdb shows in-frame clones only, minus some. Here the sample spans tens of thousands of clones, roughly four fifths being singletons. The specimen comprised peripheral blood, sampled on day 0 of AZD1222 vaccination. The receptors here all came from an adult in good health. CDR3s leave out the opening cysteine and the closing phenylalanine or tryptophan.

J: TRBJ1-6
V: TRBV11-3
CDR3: ASSGGARNNSPLH

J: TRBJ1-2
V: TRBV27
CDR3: ASSADSTNYGYT

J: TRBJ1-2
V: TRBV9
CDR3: ASSVEGGGADYGYT

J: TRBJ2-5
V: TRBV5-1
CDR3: ASSLVGGETQY

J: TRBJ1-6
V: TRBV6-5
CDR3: ASSYGNNNSPLH

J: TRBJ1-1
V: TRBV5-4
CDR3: ASSDNLGGRNTEAF

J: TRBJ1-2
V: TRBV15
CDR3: ATSRAEGRNYGYT

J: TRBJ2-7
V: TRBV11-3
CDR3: ASSPGHRGEQY

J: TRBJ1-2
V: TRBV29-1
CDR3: SVEPGARGGYT

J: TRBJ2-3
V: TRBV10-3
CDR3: ASQPRGGGGVSDTQY

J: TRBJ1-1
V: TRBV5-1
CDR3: ASSLGDVEAF

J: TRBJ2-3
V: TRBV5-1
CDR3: ASSLAGQGPDTQY

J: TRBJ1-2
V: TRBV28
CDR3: ASRQGANYGYT

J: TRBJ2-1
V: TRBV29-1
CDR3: SGKLAGGKNEQF

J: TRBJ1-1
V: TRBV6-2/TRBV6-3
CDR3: ASSDWTENTEAF

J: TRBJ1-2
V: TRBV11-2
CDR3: ASSLDLGGTGYT

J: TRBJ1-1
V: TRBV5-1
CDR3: ASYGEAMDTEAF

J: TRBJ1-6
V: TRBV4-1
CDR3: ASSQDQSAGWSPLH

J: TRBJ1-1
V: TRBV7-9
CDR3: ASSLQMNTEAF

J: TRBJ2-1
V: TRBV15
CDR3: ATSRDPIGRTSYNEQF

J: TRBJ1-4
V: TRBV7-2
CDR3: ASSLDGTSTEKLF

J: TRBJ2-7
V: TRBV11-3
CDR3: ASSLDAYEQY

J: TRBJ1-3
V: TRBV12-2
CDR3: ASRILFTGSGNTIY

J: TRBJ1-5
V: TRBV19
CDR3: ASSFVQGGNQPQH

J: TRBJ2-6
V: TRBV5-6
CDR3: ASSARTGEAGANVLT

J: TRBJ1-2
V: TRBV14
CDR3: ASSQGRWGYT

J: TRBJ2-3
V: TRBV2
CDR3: ASSGLAGGEGTDTQY

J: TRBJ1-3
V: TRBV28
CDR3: ASIPALSGNTIY

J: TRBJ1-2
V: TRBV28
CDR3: ASSVYRDRVFGYT

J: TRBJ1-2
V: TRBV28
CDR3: ASTPGRVRGYT

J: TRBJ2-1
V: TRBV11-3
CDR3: ASSLARVNEQF

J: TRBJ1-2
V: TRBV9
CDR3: ASSGVVMGGQGSPAGGYT

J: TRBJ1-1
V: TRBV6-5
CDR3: ASRDFTEAF

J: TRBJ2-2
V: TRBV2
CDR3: ASSDRGPHTGELF

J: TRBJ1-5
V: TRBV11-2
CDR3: ASSLDGTGGNQPQH